This TCR beta chain was documented in a study of cytomegalovirus exposure and HLA in healthy donors. Study in general: The Caucasian-associated ancestry cluster held over 65% of roughly 370 genotyped donors.

Germline CDR1 reads LNHDA; CDR2 reads SQIVND (reference sequence). V lost 5 bases and J 5 bases, leaving 12 bases between the germline ends. This CDR3 has 13 residues. The study, taken as a whole, reports: The authors later found TCR association rates varying by HLA locus, with DRB1 most and HLA-C fewest. Donors were assumed by presence/absence analyses to have roughly uniform sequencing depth. A reported reduction in N-insertions relative to the roughly 710-donor mean was seen in an Asian-associated ancestry cluster in a later analysis.

The PCR was carried out with 60 Vbeta primers and 13 Jbeta primers. Sequenced by immunoSEQ multiplex PCR; TCRdb stores in-frame clones only, minus some. The data hold hundreds of thousands of clones, with over 65% observed a single time. Comment on this clone: Its antigen remains unknown.

The rearrangement links TRBV19 to TRBJ1-1, with a possible D match to TRBD1 (6 bases). Sequencing input: PBMCs. The source of this sequence is a woman between 55 and 75 years old in good health and CMV-seropositive. The CDR3 region is CASSWAGVTEAFF. CDR3 sequence (DNA): TGTGCCAGTAGTTGGGCAGGGGTGACTGAAGCTTTCTTT.